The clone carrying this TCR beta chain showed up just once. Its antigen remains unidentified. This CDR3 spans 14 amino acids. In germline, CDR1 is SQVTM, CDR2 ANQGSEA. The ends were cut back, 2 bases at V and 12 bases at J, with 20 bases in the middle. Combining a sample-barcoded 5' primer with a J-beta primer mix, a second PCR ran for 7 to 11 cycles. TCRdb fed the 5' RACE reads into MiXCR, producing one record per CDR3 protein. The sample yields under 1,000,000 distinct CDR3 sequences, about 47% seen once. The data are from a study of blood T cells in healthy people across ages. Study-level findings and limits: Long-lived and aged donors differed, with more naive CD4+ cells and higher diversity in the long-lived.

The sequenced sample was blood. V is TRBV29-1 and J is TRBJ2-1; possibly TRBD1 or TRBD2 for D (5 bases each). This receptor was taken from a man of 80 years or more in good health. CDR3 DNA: TGCAGCGTTGAATGGCAGGGCCGGGGAGATGGGCAGTTCTTC. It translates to CSVEWQGRGDGQFF.